One sample yielded the 27 T cell receptor beta chains listed below, sequenced in a study of PD-L1 blockade in urothelial cancer. Assay used: immunoSEQ multiplex PCR; TCRdb lists only in-frame clones, some missing. The sample has around 66,000 clones; about 88% are singletons. The time point here: peripheral blood 6 weeks after treatment start. Specimen: PBMCs, collected around atezolizumab (anti-PD-L1) treatment. All receptors derive from a man between 60 and 75 years old with urothelial cancer.

This clone appeared a single time. The rearrangement uses TRBV6-1 and TRBJ1-6; TRBD1 matches at 10 bases. J was trimmed by 15 bases and V by 6 bases; bases with no gene match: 8. CDR1 and CDR2 from the germline V gene are MNHNS and SASEGT. The CDR3 runs to 13 residues. DNA of the CDR3: TGTGCCAGCAGGGGACAGGGGTGGACATTCCTCCACTTT. Translated, it gives CASRGQGWTFLHF.

The chain has TRBV6-5 and TRBJ1-1; 7 nucleotides match TRBD1. Germline CDR1 and CDR2: MNHEY and SVGAGI. Trimming cost V 7 bases and J 4 bases; bases outside gene matches: 9. The CDR3 is 14 residues long. Written as DNA, the CDR3 is TGTGCCAGCACCAAGGACAGGCGGGGCACTGAAGCTTTCTTT. Residues: CASTKDRRGTEAFF.

This chain connects TRBV2 to TRBJ2-3, with 11 nucleotides matching TRBD2. The CDR3 has 15 residues. CDR1 is SNHLY, CDR2 FYNNEI, per germline. Trimming removed 5 bases from V and 1 base from J; junction bases left unmatched: 2. The CDR3 sequence: CASSMTSGGTDTQYF. CDR3 DNA sequence: TGTGCCAGCAGTATGACTAGCGGGGGCACAGATACGCAGTATTTT.

The V gene is TRBV27, the J gene TRBJ2-5; 8 nucleotides agree with TRBD2. The germline gives CDR1 MNHEY, CDR2 SMNVEV (reference sequence). V shed 6 bases and J 3 bases; nucleotides not matched to a gene: 3. The CDR3 is 13 residues long. CDR3 residues: CASRNGREETQYF. In DNA, the CDR3 is TGTGCCAGCAGGAACGGGAGGGAAGAGACCCAGTACTTC.

The chain employs TRBV25-1 and TRBJ2-1; D may be TRBD2 (6 bases). V was trimmed by 3 bases and J by 0 bases, leaving 12 bases between them. Germline V gene data show CDR1 as MGHDK and CDR2 as SYGVNS. This CDR3 is 16 amino acids long. The DNA of the CDR3 is TGTGCCAGCAGTGATAGCGGTTCTAGCTCCTACAATGAGCAGTTCTTC. This sequence encodes CASSDSGSSSYNEQFF.

The gene calls are TRBV14 and TRBJ1-1; maybe TRBD1 (5 bases). This CDR3 has 13 residues. Germline-derived CDR1 and CDR2 are SGHDN and FVKESK. V lost 5 bases to trimming and J lost 1 base, with 8 bases between them. The CDR3 sequence is CASSLTANTEAFF. CDR3 DNA sequence: TGTGCCAGCAGCTTGACAGCGAACACTGAAGCTTTCTTT.

The chain uses TRBV4-2 and TRBJ2-5, with 8 bases identical to TRBD2. CDR3 length: 14 residues. The J segment lost 4 bases and the V segment lost 3 bases, leaving 4 bases of the junction unmatched. Germline lookup yields CDR1 LGHNA and CDR2 YNFKEQ. Written as DNA, the CDR3 is TGTGCCAGCAGCCAGAGCGGGAGTACAGAGACCCAGTACTTC. Translated, it gives CASSQSGSTETQYF.

This clone was seen a handful of times. The rearrangement links TRBV7-8 to TRBJ1-1, with 10 bases matching TRBD1. CDR1 and CDR2 (germline): SGHVS, FQNEAQ. Trimming at V came to 3 bases and at J to 6 bases, leaving 4 bases not matched to a gene. CDR3 length equals 14 residues. Written as DNA, the CDR3 is TGTGCCAGCAGCTTCAGGACAGGGGGATCTGAAGCTTTCTTT. It yields the protein CASSFRTGGSEAFF. The whole variable domain, filled in from reference TRBV7-8 and TRBJ1-1, reads GAGVSQSPRYKVAKRGQDVALRCDPISGHVSLFWYQQALGQGPEFLTYFQNEAQLDKSGLPSDRFFAERPEGSVSTLKIQRTQQEDSAVYLCASSFRTGGSEAFFGQGTRLTVV.

The chain has TRBV14 and TRBJ2-7, with TRBD1 matching 7 bases. The CDR3 is made up of 17 amino acids. After removal of 2 bases from V and 3 bases from J, the junction contained 13 bases not matched to a gene. Germline lookup yields CDR1 SGHDN and CDR2 FVKESK. The CDR3 DNA follows: TGTGCCAGCAGCCAATATACCGGGACAGTTAAAGGCTACGAGCAGTACTTC. Its translation: CASSQYTGTVKGYEQYF.

The rearrangement links TRBV5-8 to TRBJ2-7, with a weak D call TRBD1 (6 bases). V was trimmed by 3 bases and J by 6 bases, leaving 22 bases between them. Germline values: CDR1 SGHTS, CDR2 YDEGEE. The CDR3 loop spans 16 amino acids. The CDR3 nucleotides are TGTGCCAGCAGCTACCTGACAGGAACGACATTAACCGAGCAGTACTTC. This translates into CASSYLTGTTLTEQYF.

The CDR3 DNA reads as TGTGCCAGCAGTTCCCGGACTAGCGGAAGCACAGATACGCAGTATTTT. Its protein product is CASSSRTSGSTDTQYF. The chain is built from TRBV2 and TRBJ2-3; 10 nucleotides line up with TRBD2. V shed 5 bases and J 0 bases; nucleotides not matched to a gene: 5. There are 16 residues in the CDR3. Germline CDR1 reads SNHLY; CDR2 reads FYNNEI.

This sequence joins TRBV9 and TRBJ1-2; perhaps TRBD1 as D (6 bases). Germline CDR1 and CDR2: SGDLS and YYNGEE. The CDR3 contains 13 residues. V lost 3 bases and J lost 7, with 13 bases in between. CDR3 sequence: CASSAKQGTGYTF. The CDR3 nucleotides are TGTGCCAGCAGCGCAAAGCAGGGGACTGGCTACACCTTC.

This chain connects TRBV10-3 to TRBJ2-3, with 12 positions matching TRBD1. Germline lookup yields CDR1 ENHRY and CDR2 SYGVKD. This CDR3 has 15 amino acids. The J segment lost 2 bases and the V segment lost 7 bases, leaving 4 bases of the junction unmatched. CDR3 protein: CAINTGQGATDTQYF. The CDR3 DNA is TGTGCCATCAACACGGGACAGGGGGCCACAGATACGCAGTATTTT.

CDR3 amino acids: CASFSGSNSRTYNEQFF. DNA of the CDR3: TGCGCCAGTTTTAGCGGGAGTAACTCACGAACCTACAATGAGCAGTTCTTC. The chain links TRBV5-1 to TRBJ2-1, with TRBD2 matching 9 bases. The V gene end was trimmed by 8 bases and the J gene end by 2 bases; junction bases not matched to a gene: 14. From germline, CDR1 is SGHRS and CDR2 YFSETQ. CDR3 length equals 17 residues.

The CDR3 nucleotides read TGTGCCAGCACCCGCTCTGGGGCCAACGTCCTGACTTTC. This translates into CASTRSGANVLTF. The chain joins TRBV28 to TRBJ2-6; D call uncertain. Germline V gene sequence: CDR1 MDHEN, CDR2 SYDVKM. The CDR3 is 13 residues long. V was cut by 7 bases and J by 0 bases, with 4 bases left in between.

V is TRBV5-1 and J is TRBJ2-1; D is possibly TRBD1 (6 bases). The CDR3 length is 11 residues. V lost 5 bases to trimming and J lost 9 bases, with 9 bases between them. The V gene's germline CDR1 is SGHRS and CDR2 YFSETQ. CDR3 DNA: TGCGCCAGCAGGGGGGACACTGAGCAGTTCTTC. Translation gives CASRGDTEQFF.

This rearrangement joins TRBV30 to TRBJ1-2, with 7 positions matching TRBD1. Germline loops: CDR1 GTSNPN, CDR2 SVGIG (reference sequence). The CDR3 contains 12 residues. Trimming at V came to 5 bases and at J to 5 bases, leaving 5 bases not matched to a gene. The CDR3 is CAWDRALYGYTF. CDR3 nucleotides: TGTGCCTGGGACAGGGCGCTATATGGCTACACCTTC.

The chain links TRBV15 to TRBJ2-3, with 7 bases matching TRBD2. The germline V gene encodes CDR1 LNHNV and CDR2 YYDKDF (reference sequence). After removal of 3 bases from V and 1 base from J, the junction contained 4 bases not matched to a gene. The CDR3 extends over 15 amino acids. The CDR3 DNA reads as TGTGCCACCAGCAGGTGGGAGGGAGGCACAGATACGCAGTATTTT. It specifies CATSRWEGGTDTQYF.

CDR3 in amino acids: CASSPSGGLRSGNTIYF. The DNA for the CDR3 is TGTGCCAGCTCACCATCGGGAGGTCTTCGGTCTGGAAACACCATATATTTT. The V gene is TRBV18, the J gene TRBJ1-3, with D uncertain. Per the germline V gene, CDR1 is KGHSH and CDR2 is LQKENI. V was cut by 2 bases and J by 1 base, with 15 bases left in between. The CDR3 is made up of 17 amino acids.

This sequence joins TRBV25-1 and TRBJ2-7, with TRBD1 as a possible D gene (5 bases). The CDR3 is made up of 14 amino acids. V was cut by 4 bases and J by 4 bases, with 14 bases left in between. Germline values: CDR1 MGHDK, CDR2 SYGVNS. The CDR3, as DNA: TGTGCCAGCAGTGTTAGCAGGGTAGGATACGAGCAGTACTTC. Encoded protein: CASSVSRVGYEQYF.

On this clone: One junction end does not reproduce the germline sequence, and a read error may be involved. The chain employs TRBV11-2 and TRBJ2-2; tentative D call: TRBD1 (5 bases). The CDR3 has 15 residues. From germline, CDR1 is SGHAT and CDR2 FQNNGV. CDR3 sequence reads: CASTLGRVNSGELFF. CDR3 sequence (DNA): TGTGCCAGCACCTTGGGCAGGGTGAACAGCGGGGAGCTGTTTTTT.

The chain joins TRBV29-1 to TRBJ2-1; the D is unclear. From germline, CDR1 is SQVTM and CDR2 ANQGSEA. Trimming took 4 bases from V and 2 from J, leaving 9 bases between them. The CDR3 consists of 13 residues. In nucleotides, the CDR3 is TGCAGCGTTGGCGTAACCCCCTACAATGAGCAGTTCTTC. It yields the protein CSVGVTPYNEQFF.

The chain has TRBV5-1 and TRBJ1-1; 8 bases fit TRBD1. J was trimmed by 8 bases and V by 0 bases; bases with no gene match: 9. Germline CDR1 SGHRS, CDR2 YFSETQ. The CDR3 is 15 residues long. The CDR3 DNA reads as TGCGCCAGCAGCTTGGGCAGGGGGCCTGACGGAGAAGCTTTCTTT. Translated, it gives CASSLGRGPDGEAFF. The complete variable domain, with remaining parts taken from reference TRBV5-1 and TRBJ1-1, reads KAGVTQTPRYLIKTRGQQVTLSCSPISGHRSVSWYQQTPGQGLQFLFEYFSETQRNKGNFPGRFSGRQFSNSRSEMNVSTLELGDSALYLCASSLGRGPDGEAFFGQGTRLTVV.

The CDR3 DNA follows: TGTGCCATTAACGCCGGGAACGGAGCTATCGCCGGGGAGCTGTTTTTT. It specifies CAINAGNGAIAGELFF. This sequence joins TRBV10-3 and TRBJ2-2, with D possibly being TRBD2 (5 bases). Per the germline V gene, CDR1 is ENHRY and CDR2 is SYGVKD. The CDR3 has 16 residues. V was clipped by 9 bases and J by 6 bases, with 23 bases between them.

In regard to this clone: Other DNA sequences in the same sample also yield this CDR3. The rearrangement uses TRBV19 and TRBJ1-5; no clear D. Germline V gene data show CDR1 as LNHDA and CDR2 as SQIVND (reference sequence). Trimming cost V 0 bases and J 0 bases, with 6 bases left between them. This CDR3 is built from 15 residues. The CDR3 sequence: CASSIERYSNQPQHF. DNA for the CDR3: TGTGCCAGTAGTATAGAGCGGTATAGCAATCAGCCCCAGCATTTT.

CDR3 residues: CASSQDRRGDTQYF. The CDR3 DNA is TGTGCCAGCAGCCAAGATAGACGGGGGGATACGCAGTATTTT. The gene calls are TRBV4-2 and TRBJ2-3; tentative D call: TRBD2 (6 bases). This CDR3 comprises 14 residues. CDR1 is LGHNA, CDR2 YNFKEQ, per germline. Trimming took 0 bases from V and 6 from J, leaving 10 bases between them.

J is TRBJ1-2 and V is TRBV19, with D maybe TRBD1 (5 bases). Germline V gives CDR1 LNHDA, CDR2 SQIVND (reference sequence). V was cut by 3 bases and J by 3 bases, with 17 bases left in between. The CDR3 runs to 16 residues. The CDR3 is CASSIPGSVYYYGYTF. Here the CDR3 DNA reads TGTGCCAGTAGTATCCCAGGGTCGGTTTATTACTATGGCTACACCTTC. Variable domain in full (rest from reference TRBV19 and TRBJ1-2): DGGITQSPKYLFRKEGQNVTLSCEQNLNHDAMYWYRQDPGQGLRLIYYSQIVNDFQKGDIAEGYSVSREKKESFPLTVTSAQKNPTAFYLCASSIPGSVYYYGYTFGSGTRLTVV.